This entry lists 13 T cell receptor beta chains sequenced from one sample in a study of T cells after posttransplantation cyclophosphamide. TCRdb's copy holds only in-frame clones and misses some; the assay was immunoSEQ multiplex PCR. There are approximately 27,000 clones in the sample, none observed a single time. The sample taken for sequencing was PBMCs. The receptors stem from a man aged 50-60 years in good health, CMV-negative, and a related stem cell transplant donor.

This clone was counted ten times or more. The gene calls are TRBV7-2 and TRBJ2-7, with TRBD2 matching over 11 bases. Losses at the gene ends were 1 base for V and 2 bases for J; bases not matched to a gene: 4. The V gene's germline CDR1 is SGHTA and CDR2 FQGNSA. The CDR3 length is 16 residues. The CDR3: CASSLVGSGGAYEQYF. DNA for the CDR3: TGTGCCAGCAGCTTAGTTGGTAGCGGGGGGGCCTACGAGCAGTACTTC.

This clone was observed at least ten times. The chain joins TRBV5-1 to TRBJ1-2, with TRBD1 matching over 8 bases. CDR3 size: 15 residues. Germline V gives CDR1 SGHRS, CDR2 YFSETQ. V lost 3 bases, J lost 0 bases, and 4 bases stayed unmatched. The CDR3 coding sequence is TGCGCCAGCAGCTCAGGGGGCTCTGCTAACTATGGCTACACCTTC. It yields the protein CASSSGGSANYGYTF. The full variable domain, in which reference TRBV5-1 and TRBJ1-2 provide the parts outside the CDR3, is KAGVTQTPRYLIKTRGQQVTLSCSPISGHRSVSWYQQTPGQGLQFLFEYFSETQRNKGNFPGRFSGRQFSNSRSEMNVSTLELGDSALYLCASSSGGSANYGYTFGSGTRLTVV.

In this sample, this clone turned up many times. The CDR3 region is CASSRLAGVGAETQYF. DNA of the CDR3: TGTGCCAGCAGTAGACTAGCAGGAGTGGGAGCGGAGACCCAGTACTTC. This chain connects TRBV2 to TRBJ2-5, with 7 positions matching TRBD2. V gave up 5 bases and J gave up 5 bases; unmatched junction bases: 14. The germline V gene has CDR1 SNHLY and CDR2 FYNNEI. This CDR3 has 16 residues. Full variable domain (rest looked up from reference TRBV2 and TRBJ2-5): EPEVTQTPSHQVTQMGQEVILRCVPISNHLYFYWYRQILGQKVEFLVSFYNNEISEKSEIFDDQFSVERPDGSNFTLKIRSTKLEDSAMYFCASSRLAGVGAETQYFGPGTRLLVL.

This clone has only a few counts. Possible read error: a much larger clone is one base away. The sample holds other DNA sequences that translate to the same CDR3. The chain is built from TRBV12-5 and TRBJ2-7, with TRBD2 as a possible D gene (5 bases). Germline V CDR1 and CDR2: LGHNT, FRNRAP. V lost 9 bases to trimming and J lost 7 bases, with 16 bases between them. The CDR3 runs to 12 residues. The CDR3 protein is CASGKRTDEQYF. For the CDR3, the DNA is TGTGCTAGCGGAAAGCGGACGGATGAGCAGTACTTC.

The V and J genes are TRBV6-5 and TRBJ2-2; 7 bases line up with TRBD1. V trimming: 2 bases; J trimming: 5 bases; junction bases outside the gene matches: 2. The germline CDR1 and CDR2 sequences are MNHEY and SVGAGI. CDR3 length equals 14 residues. The CDR3 coding sequence is TGTGCCAGCAGTTACAGGGGGCTGACCGGGGAGCTGTTTTTT. Residues: CASSYRGLTGELFF.

This clone was seen a handful of times. With a far larger clone one base away, a read error is the likely cause. Other DNA sequences from this sample encode an identical CDR3 as well. CDR3 residues: CASSERRREVNIQYF. The CDR3, as DNA: TGCGCCAGCAGTGAGCGGAGGCGGGAGGTAAACATTCAGTACTTC. This sequence joins TRBV10-2 and TRBJ2-4; TRBD2 matches 8 bases. V was clipped by 2 bases and J by 6 bases; unmatched bases: 6. The CDR3 length is 15 residues. Germline V gene data show CDR1 as WSHSY and CDR2 as SAAADI.

V gene TRBV18 combines with J gene TRBJ2-5, with 10 bases matching TRBD1. J gave up 5 bases and V 0 bases, and 6 bases lay outside the gene matches. CDR1 is KGHSH, CDR2 LQKENI, per germline. This CDR3 has 16 amino acids. CDR3 protein: CASSPPGQGYSETQYF. The CDR3 DNA is TGTGCCAGCTCACCACCGGGACAGGGGTATAGCGAGACCCAGTACTTC.

This clone was seen ten or more times. This chain connects TRBV27 to TRBJ2-1; D gene uncertain. The CDR3 length is 13 residues. Per the germline V gene, CDR1 is MNHEY and CDR2 is SMNVEV (reference sequence). V was trimmed by 2 bases and J by 5 bases, leaving 7 bases between them. In nucleotides, the CDR3 is TGTGCCAGCAGTTTAGCGGAGAACAATGAGCAGTTCTTC. This translates into CASSLAENNEQFF.

This clone was seen at least ten times. The rearrangement links TRBV12-5 to TRBJ1-1; possibly TRBD1 for D (6 bases). Germline V gives CDR1 LGHNT, CDR2 FRNRAP. The V and J ends lost 0 bases and 6 bases respectively, with 17 bases between them. CDR3 length: 16 residues. CDR3 residues: CASGLVRTGKRPEAFF. CDR3 sequence (DNA): TGTGCTAGTGGTTTGGTCCGAACAGGGAAGAGGCCTGAAGCTTTCTTT.

At least ten counts were recorded for this clone. The V call is TRBV28, the J call TRBJ1-5; D may be TRBD1 (6 bases). From germline, CDR1 is MDHEN and CDR2 SYDVKM. The V and J ends lost 8 bases and 5 bases respectively, with 16 bases between them. The CDR3 contains 14 residues. The CDR3 DNA sequence: TGTGCCAGCCAAATCGGGGGGCTGCATCAGCCCCAGCATTTT. Protein sequence: CASQIGGLHQPQHF.

This clone was picked up many times. The rearrangement links TRBV30 to TRBJ2-3, with 9 positions matching TRBD2. V was pared by 3 bases and J by 2 bases, with 9 bases of the junction left unmatched. The CDR3 is 16 residues long. Germline CDR1 reads GTSNPN; CDR2 reads SVGIG (reference sequence). The CDR3 DNA follows: TGTGCCTGGAGAGCGGAGGGACTAGCCCTCACAGATACGCAGTATTTT. The encoded protein is CAWRAEGLALTDTQYF.

This clone was seen ten or more times. The genes are TRBV7-2 and TRBJ2-5; the match to TRBD1 covers 9 bases. Germline CDR1 SGHTA, CDR2 FQGNSA. The CDR3 totals 15 residues. The junction had 8 bases not matched to a gene; V was cut back by 5 bases and J by 4 bases. CDR3 in DNA: TGTGCCAGCAGCCTATGGGGACAGGGATTAGAGACCCAGTACTTC. Residues: CASSLWGQGLETQYF.

The table lists this clone with many counts. V and J are TRBV30 and TRBJ2-1; D perhaps matches TRBD2 (6 bases). The CDR3 contains 12 residues. Trimming cost V 7 bases and J 9 bases, with 16 bases left between them. Germline-derived CDR1 and CDR2 are GTSNPN and SVGIG (reference sequence). In DNA, the CDR3 is TGTGCCTCTGGAGTGGGTAGCGGTGAGCAGTTCTTC. Protein product: CASGVGSGEQFF.